These 23 T cell receptor beta chains originate from one sample sequenced in a study of T cells in Graves' hyperthyroidism and ophthalmopathy. TCR beta CDR3 sequences were amplified from RNA transcripts. Researchers ran a first-round RT-PCR on the TCR CDR3 using the HTBI primer set. MiXCR, applied by TCRdb to the multiplex PCR reads, yields one record per CDR3 protein. The repertoire consists of over 700,000 distinct CDR3 sequences, with approximately 40% occurring once and the leading ten covering around 30%. Sequenced sample: blood. These receptors came from a woman aged 40 to 55 with Graves' hyperthyroidism.

This clonotype occurred many times. V usage is TRBV7-6 and J usage is TRBJ2-7; D unclear. Trimming stripped 5 bases from V and 7 bases from J, with 12 bases between. The CDR3 spans 12 residues. Germline CDR1 SGHVS, CDR2 FNYEAQ. CDR3 nucleotide sequence: TGTGCCAGCAGCCCGGCGATGGCAGAGCAGTACTTC. Its protein product is CASSPAMAEQYF.

In regard to this clonotype: A much larger clone lies a single base off, so this may be a read error. The V and J genes are TRBV7-2 and TRBJ1-4; D perhaps matches TRBD1 (5 bases). The CDR3 runs 15 residues. The germline V gene has CDR1 SGHTA and CDR2 FQGNSA. CDR3 in DNA: TGCGCCAGCAGTCCTGGCCTGGGGGTTGGGGAAAAACTGCTTTTT. The encoded protein is CASSPGLGVGEKLLF.

This chain uses TRBV10-3 with TRBJ1-6, with 7 bases aligning to TRBD1. The length of the CDR3 is 16 residues. V shed 4 bases, J shed 8 bases, and the junction held 11 bases outside the gene matches. Per germline, CDR1 ENHRY and CDR2 SYGVKD. As DNA, the CDR3 is TGTGCCATCAGTGCCCCTCCTGACAGGGTTGATTCACCCCTCCACTTT. Its translation is CAISAPPDRVDSPLHF.

The genes are TRBV2 and TRBJ2-5, with D unclear. Germline CDR1 is SNHLY and CDR2 is FYNNEI. Trimming stripped 2 bases from V and 1 base from J, with 5 bases between. The CDR3 runs to 13 residues. CDR3 nucleotide sequence: TGTGCCAGCAGTGAACCGTTCCAAGAGACCCAGTACTTC. Translating it yields CASSEPFQETQYF.

There are a few counts of this clonotype. The V gene is TRBV19, the J gene TRBJ1-5; D gene unclear. The CDR3 runs 18 residues. The germline V and J ends were trimmed by 0 bases and 7 bases, with 22 bases remaining between them. Germline V gene lookup returns CDR1 LNHDA and CDR2 SQIVND (reference sequence). The CDR3 DNA reads as TGTGCCAGTAGTATAGATCCCGTTAGGCTTCGGGCGGAACAGCCCCAGCATTTT. Translating it yields CASSIDPVRLRAEQPQHF.

The chain recombines TRBV28 with TRBJ1-1; D not resolved. Germline V gives CDR1 MDHEN, CDR2 SYDVKM. This CDR3 region has 11 residues. Trimming removed 8 bases from V and 5 bases from J, with 9 bases in between. CDR3 in amino acids: CASLEKTEAFF. DNA of the CDR3: TGTGCCAGCTTGGAGAAGACTGAAGCTTTCTTT.

This chain connects TRBV6-1 to TRBJ1-5, with a weak D call TRBD1 (5 bases). V was pared by 5 bases and J by 0 bases, with 23 bases between. The CDR3 runs 19 residues. CDR1 is MNHNS, CDR2 SASEGT, per germline. In DNA form, the CDR3 reads TGTGCCAGCAGTCAAACCGGGACCCTAGGGACCCATAGCAATCAGCCCCAGCATTTT. This codes for CASSQTGTLGTHSNQPQHF.

In DNA, the CDR3 is TGTGCCTCACCCTCCCTCGAGGGACAGGGCACCTACGAGCAGTACTTC. It yields the protein CASPSLEGQGTYEQYF. The rearrangement links TRBV6-6 to TRBJ2-7; 9 bases agree with TRBD1. The CDR3 has 16 residues. The germline CDR1 and CDR2 sequences are MNHNY and SVGAGI (reference sequence). Losses at the gene ends were 11 bases for V and 2 bases for J; bases not matched to a gene: 16.

This clonotype was found a few times. The rearrangement joins TRBV7-2 to TRBJ2-5; 11 nucleotides line up with TRBD2. J gave up 5 bases and V 5 bases, and 13 bases lay outside the gene matches. Germline V CDR1 and CDR2: SGHTA, FQGNSA. The CDR3 sequence is 17 residues long. For the CDR3, the DNA is TGTGCCAGCAGCCCCCAATTGGGACTAGCGGTGTCGGAGACCCAGTACTTC. As protein: CASSPQLGLAVSETQYF.

Only a few counts were recorded for this clonotype. The chain joins TRBV20-1 to TRBJ2-5; no clear D gene. Germline CDR1 DFQATT, CDR2 SNEGSKA (reference sequence). The CDR3 totals 14 residues. Trimming pared 6 bases from V and 4 bases from J, leaving 18 bases between. Written as DNA, the CDR3 is TGCAGTGCCACTCAGCCAGATCCACTAGAGACCCAGTACTTC. This codes for CSATQPDPLETQYF.

This clonotype was seen a handful of times. V gene TRBV4-1 combines with J gene TRBJ2-7; TRBD2 is a possible D gene (5 bases). The V gene lost 4 bases and the J gene lost 2 bases, with 18 bases spanning the gap. This CDR3 has 16 amino acids. The germline V gene has CDR1 MGHRA and CDR2 YSYEKL. DNA for the CDR3: TGCGCCAGCAGCCTCCCTTTCGGTAGCGATACCTACGAGCAGTACTTC. This codes for CASSLPFGSDTYEQYF.

Written as DNA, the CDR3 is TGCGCCAGCAGCCCGGCACTAGCGGGAGCCTTCTACGAGCAGTACTTC. Protein product: CASSPALAGAFYEQYF. This sequence joins TRBV4-3 and TRBJ2-7; 11 bases are a match to TRBD2. The CDR3 has 16 residues. The germline V gene has CDR1 LGHNA and CDR2 YSLEER. The trim removed 4 bases at V and 3 bases at J, leaving 8 bases unmatched.

As concerns this clonotype: A junction boundary mismatches the germline segment, possibly from a read error. The chain couples TRBV7-2 to TRBJ2-7, with 8 bases matching TRBD1. The J call is doubtful: the DNA matches TRBJ2-1 better. The CDR3 has 14 amino acids. Germline CDR1 reads SGHTA; CDR2 reads FQGNSA. CDR3 in amino acids: CAGSYRDRNYEQFF. For the CDR3, the DNA is TGTGCCGGCAGCTACCGGGACAGGAACTACGAGCAGTTCTTC.

There are many counts of this clonotype. The CDR3 protein is CSVPGLRDNGYTF. The CDR3 DNA reads TGCAGCGTCCCTGGTTTGAGGGATAATGGCTACACCTTC. The chain carries TRBV29-1 and TRBJ1-2; D ambiguous. The ends were cut back, 6 bases at V and 6 bases at J, with 17 bases in the middle. The CDR3 has 13 residues. CDR1 is SQVTM, CDR2 ANQGSEA, per germline. The entire variable domain, with the rest obtained from reference TRBV29-1 and TRBJ1-2, is as follows: SAVISQKPSRDICQRGTSLTIQCQVDSQVTMMFWYRQQPGQSLTLIATANQGSEATYESGFVIDKFPISRPNLTFSTLTVSNMSPEDSSIYLCSVPGLRDNGYTFGSGTRLTVV.

This clonotype was seen a handful of times. The rearrangement links TRBV27 to TRBJ1-5, with a possible D match to TRBD1 (5 bases). Germline lookup yields CDR1 MNHEY and CDR2 SMNVEV (reference sequence). The V end was cut by 3 bases, the J end by 6 bases, with 12 bases between. There are 14 residues in the CDR3. CDR3 residues: CASSFGGAAQPQHF. The CDR3, as DNA: TGTGCCAGCAGTTTTGGAGGGGCGGCTCAGCCCCAGCATTTT.

This clonotype came up many times. V and J are TRBV10-3 and TRBJ2-7; 7 positions agree with TRBD2. CDR1 and CDR2 (germline): ENHRY, SYGVKD. Trimming took 8 bases from V and 4 from J; bases not matched to a gene: 8. This CDR3 is 13 amino acids long. The CDR3 spells CAIRAGRRYEQYF. In DNA form, the CDR3 reads TGTGCCATCCGAGCGGGACGGAGATACGAGCAGTACTTC.

In regard to this clonotype: This may be a read error, as it is one base from a much larger clone. V and J are TRBV12-3 or TRBV12-4 and TRBJ1-1; D is uncertain. This CDR3 has 15 residues. CDR3 residues: CASSGPLSGGTGAFF. The CDR3 nucleotides read TGTGCCAGCAGTGGGCCCTTATCGGGTGGCACTGGAGCTTTCTTT.

This clonotype was recorded only once. A much larger clone lies a single base off, so this may be a read error. The chain joins TRBV12-3 or TRBV12-4 to TRBJ2-5; 7 bases are shared with TRBD2. This CDR3 is built from 15 residues. CDR3 sequence (DNA): TGTGCCAGCAGTTTAGCGTCTAGCGGCCAAGGGACCCAGTACTTC. Amino acids: CASSLASSGQGTQYF.

CDR3 nucleotide sequence: TGTGCCACCAGCAGGTGGACAACTAATGAAAAACTGTTTTTT. Residues: CATSRWTTNEKLFF. The chain uses TRBV15 and TRBJ1-4; D remains unclear. The CDR3 runs 14 residues. Germline values: CDR1 LNHNV, CDR2 YYDKDF (reference sequence). Trimming took 3 bases from V and 0 from J, leaving 5 bases between them.

This clonotype was found many times. The V gene is TRBV20-1, the J gene TRBJ1-1; the match to TRBD1 covers 7 bases. V trimming: 6 bases; J trimming: 3 bases; junction bases outside the gene matches: 7. The V gene's germline CDR1 is DFQATT and CDR2 SNEGSKA (reference sequence). The CDR3 consists of 13 residues. The CDR3 DNA follows: TGCAGTGCGACCACCGACAGGGACACTGAAGCTTTCTTT. This translates into CSATTDRDTEAFF.

The chain combines TRBV19 with TRBJ1-5, with TRBD1 matching 12 bases. V trimming: 3 bases; J trimming: 7 bases; junction bases outside the gene matches: 4. The germline V gene has CDR1 LNHDA and CDR2 SQIVND (reference sequence). The CDR3 consists of 15 residues. The CDR3 sequence: CASSIGTGGRQPQHF. CDR3 DNA sequence: TGTGCCAGTAGTATCGGGACAGGGGGCAGGCAGCCCCAGCATTTT. Together with reference TRBV19 and TRBJ1-5, the CDR3 gives the full variable domain: DGGITQSPKYLFRKEGQNVTLSCEQNLNHDAMYWYRQDPGQGLRLIYYSQIVNDFQKGDIAEGYSVSREKKESFPLTVTSAQKNPTAFYLCASSIGTGGRQPQHFGDGTRLSIL.

Ten or more counts support this clonotype. This chain joins TRBV7-2 and TRBJ2-7; a possible D gene is TRBD1 (6 bases). V shed 0 bases and J shed 3 bases, with 12 bases lying between them. This CDR3 has 15 residues. CDR1 is SGHTA, CDR2 FQGNSA, per germline. The CDR3 nucleotides are TGTGCCAGCAGCTTAGCGTGGGCAGGGGACTACGAGCAGTACTTC. This sequence encodes CASSLAWAGDYEQYF.

The J gene is TRBJ1-3, the V gene TRBV7-2, with D unresolved. Germline V gene sequence: CDR1 SGHTA, CDR2 FQGNSA. The CDR3 covers 12 residues. V was cut by 5 bases and J by 7 bases, with 9 bases left in between. CDR3 in amino acids: CASSLDKNTIYF. The CDR3, as DNA: TGTGCCAGCAGCCTCGACAAGAACACCATATATTTT.